This passage covers 23 T cell receptor beta chains from one sample sequenced in a study of glioma-infiltrating T cells after dendritic cell vaccination. This table comes from immunoSEQ multiplex PCR, and its TCRdb copy is limited to in-frame clones, with some not included. The data show 90,000 to 140,000 clones, 90% seen once. The time point here: after dendritic cell vaccination, including at tumor progression/relapse. The sequencing used blood, collected after dendritic cell vaccination. The receptors come from a human donor with glioblastoma.

This chain uses TRBV5-1 with TRBJ2-2; D possibly corresponds to TRBD2 (6 bases). CDR3 length: 20 amino acids. Germline CDR1 SGHRS, CDR2 YFSETQ. Deletions cut 4 bases from V and 1 base from J, with 26 bases between. CDR3 loop: CASSNPPGGLRGKNTGELFF. For the CDR3, the DNA is TGCGCCAGCAGCAACCCTCCCGGTGGGTTGCGGGGCAAGAACACCGGGGAGCTGTTTTTT.

By proportion, this clone is medium-sized (0.01 to 0.1%). The gene calls are TRBV7-3 and TRBJ2-3, with 8 positions matching TRBD2. The CDR3 sequence is 15 residues long. The ends lost 4 bases at V and 6 bases at J; junction bases unmatched: 9. Germline assignment: CDR1 SGHTA and CDR2 FQGTGA. The CDR3 loop is CASSSGAGAGDTQYF. The CDR3 DNA reads TGTGCCAGCAGCTCGGGAGCGGGGGCCGGGGATACGCAGTATTTT.

The chain couples TRBV19 to TRBJ2-5; D is possibly TRBD2 (5 bases). The CDR3 spans 14 residues. The germline CDR1 and CDR2 sequences are LNHDA and SQIVND (reference sequence). Deletions cut 9 bases from V and 5 bases from J, with 19 bases between. The CDR3: CASSEGSRTETQYF. The CDR3, as DNA: TGTGCCAGCAGTGAGGGTAGTAGGACGGAGACCCAGTACTTC.

Only one count was recorded for this clone. The chain recombines TRBV2 with TRBJ1-1, with 9 nucleotides matching TRBD1. Trimming removed 6 bases from V and 8 bases from J; junction bases left unmatched: 1. The CDR3 runs 11 residues. In germline, CDR1 is SNHLY, CDR2 FYNNEI. In DNA form, the CDR3 reads TGTGCCAGCAGGACAGGGGGAGAAGCTTTCTTT. The encoded protein is CASRTGGEAFF.

This clone has just one count. The V gene is TRBV30, the J gene TRBJ2-3, with 7 bases aligning to TRBD1. CDR1 and CDR2 (germline): GTSNPN, SVGIG (reference sequence). The CDR3 covers 14 residues. J lost 1 base, V lost 2 bases, and 3 bases had no gene match. The DNA of the CDR3 is TGTGCCTGGAGTTCCGGGACAGGCACAGATACGCAGTATTTT. Encoded protein: CAWSSGTGTDTQYF.

The chain couples TRBV7-9 to TRBJ1-2; possibly TRBD1 for D (6 bases). Germline assignment: CDR1 SEHNR and CDR2 FQNEAQ (reference sequence). Trimming pared 5 bases from V and 4 bases from J, leaving 17 bases between. The CDR3 is made up of 15 amino acids. CDR3 nucleotides: TGTGCCAGCAGCACCCTACTTGGACAGAGCTATGGCTACACCTTC. It specifies CASSTLLGQSYGYTF.

This rearrangement joins TRBV29-1 to TRBJ2-1, with a possible D match to TRBD1 (6 bases). CDR3 length: 12 amino acids. Germline CDR1 reads SQVTM; CDR2 reads ANQGSEA. Trimming pared 7 bases from V and 5 bases from J, leaving 12 bases between. The CDR3: CSGGTQNNEQFF. CDR3 DNA sequence: TGCAGCGGGGGGACACAGAACAATGAGCAGTTCTTC.

The chain couples TRBV7-9 to TRBJ2-7, with TRBD1 identical over 10 bases. The CDR3 spans 15 residues. CDR1 SEHNR and CDR2 FQNEAQ come from the germline V gene (reference sequence). V lost 4 bases and J lost 2; bases outside the gene matches: 5. The CDR3 is CASSSPGQGPYEQYF. CDR3 DNA sequence: TGTGCCAGCAGCTCCCCGGGACAGGGGCCCTACGAGCAGTACTTC. Full variable domain (remainder filled in from reference TRBV7-9 and TRBJ2-7): DTGVSQNPRHKITKRGQNVTFRCDPISEHNRLYWYRQTLGQGPEFLTYFQNEAQLEKSRLLSDRFSAERPKGSFSTLEIQRTEQGDSAMYLCASSSPGQGPYEQYFGPGTRLTVT.

The chain couples TRBV6-1 to TRBJ2-5; 7 bases agree with TRBD1. Germline V gene sequence: CDR1 MNHNS, CDR2 SASEGT. Trimming cost V 0 bases and J 7 bases; bases outside gene matches: 5. CDR3 length equals 14 residues. CDR3 amino acids: CASSEARSGGTQYF. The CDR3 DNA follows: TGTGCCAGCAGTGAAGCGCGGTCAGGGGGGACCCAGTACTTC.

The V and J genes are TRBV19 and TRBJ2-1; 10 bases line up with TRBD2. Germline assignment: CDR1 LNHDA and CDR2 SQIVND (reference sequence). The V segment lost 0 bases and the J segment 3 bases; nucleotides outside the gene matches: 14. The CDR3 is 20 amino acids. The CDR3 region is CASSIDRLTSGTWGYNEQFF. The CDR3 DNA reads TGTGCCAGTAGTATAGATCGGTTAACTAGCGGGACTTGGGGCTACAATGAGCAGTTCTTC.

The CDR3 reads CASSVAVSGILGNTIYF. For the CDR3, the DNA is TGTGCCAGCAGCGTAGCTGTTAGCGGGATACTGGGAAACACCATATATTTT. J is TRBJ1-3 and V is TRBV9; the D is unclear. The V gene lost 0 bases and the J gene lost 4 bases, with 17 bases spanning the gap. Germline CDR1 reads SGDLS; CDR2 reads YYNGEE. The CDR3 is 17 amino acids.

The genes are TRBV18 and TRBJ2-7; 10 bases map to TRBD1. J was trimmed by 0 bases and V by 3 bases; bases with no gene match: 2. The CDR3 covers 15 residues. Germline V gene sequence: CDR1 KGHSH, CDR2 LQKENI. The CDR3 protein is CASSPGQGSSYEQYF. The CDR3 DNA sequence: TGTGCCAGCTCACCGGGACAGGGGAGCTCCTACGAGCAGTACTTC.

The chain joins TRBV7-2 to TRBJ2-1; 13 bases map to TRBD2. The CDR3 length is 15 residues. CDR1 and CDR2 (germline): SGHTA, FQGNSA. V lost 4 bases and J lost 10; bases outside the gene matches: 7. The CDR3 here is CASSSGLAGVAEQFF. DNA of the CDR3: TGTGCCAGCAGCTCCGGACTAGCGGGAGTCGCGGAGCAGTTCTTC.

The J gene is TRBJ1-1, the V gene TRBV5-1; D gene unclear. The CDR3 covers 14 residues. CDR1 and CDR2 (germline): SGHRS, YFSETQ. Between the trimmed V and J ends, which lost 0 bases and 3 bases, there was a span of 9 bases. Written as DNA, the CDR3 is TGCGCCAGCAGCTTGGAAACATCCGACACTGAAGCTTTCTTT. Amino acid sequence: CASSLETSDTEAFF.

This clone was seen a handful of times. The chain joins TRBV25-1 to TRBJ2-5, with D maybe TRBD1 (5 bases). Trimming removed 5 bases at V and 5 bases at J, with 15 bases between. CDR1 and CDR2 (germline): MGHDK, SYGVNS. The CDR3 loop spans 14 amino acids. The CDR3: CASSLGASTETQYF. The CDR3, as DNA: TGTGCCAGCAGTCTAGGGGCGAGCACTGAGACCCAGTACTTC.

This clone was seen a handful of times. The chain has TRBV29-1 and TRBJ1-1; TRBD1 might be the D (6 bases). Trimming shortened V by 6 bases and J by 5 bases, and 16 bases separated the two germline ends. The CDR3 runs 13 residues. Per the germline V gene, CDR1 is SQVTM and CDR2 is ANQGSEA. The CDR3 region is CSVQQVGGTEAFF. The CDR3 bases are TGCAGCGTCCAACAGGTAGGGGGAACTGAAGCTTTCTTT.

V is TRBV5-1 and J is TRBJ1-1; D possibly corresponds to TRBD1 (6 bases). Trimming removed 4 bases from V and 3 bases from J, with 16 bases in between. The CDR3 is 15 amino acids. Germline V gene data show CDR1 as SGHRS and CDR2 as YFSETQ. This CDR3 is CASSQRQAMDTEAFF. The CDR3 DNA follows: TGCGCCAGCAGCCAGCGACAGGCCATGGACACTGAAGCTTTCTTT.

This clone is a singleton in its sample. Other nucleotide sequences in the sample specify the same CDR3. The chain is built from TRBV2 and TRBJ1-5, with 7 nucleotides matching TRBD1. With V trimmed by 4 bases and J by 3 bases, 9 bases remained unmatched. In germline, CDR1 is SNHLY, CDR2 FYNNEI. The CDR3 is 16 amino acids. The CDR3 region is CASSGSTGSPNQPQHF. The CDR3 DNA reads as TGTGCCAGCAGTGGCTCGACAGGGAGTCCCAATCAGCCCCAGCATTTT.

As concerns this clone: At one of its ends the junction is not consistent with the germline gene, which may arise from a read error. The gene calls are TRBV9 and TRBJ2-2, with a tentative D call TRBD1 (6 bases). This CDR3 has 16 residues. The V gene's germline CDR1 is SGDLS and CDR2 YYNGEE. The CDR3 region has the DNA TGTGCCGGCAGCGTAGGTTTAGTCAGGGGAACCGGGGAGCTGTTTTTT. Its protein is CAGSVGLVRGTGELFF.

The chain links TRBV2 to TRBJ2-1, with D maybe TRBD1 (5 bases). V was pared by 7 bases and J by 7 bases, with 14 bases between. CDR1 and CDR2 (germline): SNHLY, FYNNEI. The CDR3 extends over 13 amino acids. The CDR3 spells CASTDDRVNEQFF. The CDR3 DNA follows: TGTGCCAGCACTGACGACAGAGTAAATGAGCAGTTCTTC.

V is TRBV30 and J is TRBJ2-1; 10 nucleotides line up with TRBD2. V dropped 2 bases and J dropped 5; count of bases not matched to a gene: 3. The CDR3 extends over 14 amino acids. The V gene's germline CDR1 is GTSNPN and CDR2 SVGIG (reference sequence). DNA of the CDR3: TGTGCCTGGAGTCAACTAGCGGGAAACAATGAGCAGTTCTTC. It is translated as CAWSQLAGNNEQFF.

This chain links TRBV9 with TRBJ2-1; 9 bases line up with TRBD2. With V trimmed by 0 bases and J by 4 bases, 2 bases remained unmatched. The CDR3 has 15 residues. The germline gives CDR1 SGDLS, CDR2 YYNGEE. The CDR3 loop reads CASSVGLAVYNEQFF. For the CDR3, the DNA is TGTGCCAGCAGCGTAGGACTAGCGGTTTACAATGAGCAGTTCTTC.

The chain links TRBV9 to TRBJ2-5, with TRBD1 matching over 7 bases. Germline lookup yields CDR1 SGDLS and CDR2 YYNGEE. The CDR3 has 15 residues. Germline trimming cut 4 bases from V and 1 base from J; bases unmatched to any gene: 7. The CDR3 DNA reads TGTGCCAGCAGCCCTCGGGACAGCATCCAAGAGACCCAGTACTTC. Translating gives CASSPRDSIQETQYF.